Listed below are T cell receptor beta chains from one sample, sequenced in a study of OX40 agonist ivuxolimab in advanced cancers. Only in-frame clones appear in the TCRdb table, and some are missing; sequencing was by immunoSEQ multiplex PCR. The table records tens of thousands of clones, about 86% of them present only once. The input for sequencing was CD4+ or CD8+ T cells sorted from blood, taken in a trial of the OX40 agonist ivuxolimab. These receptors were taken from an adult with an advanced solid tumor such as melanoma, head and neck, liver or kidney cancer. Both conserved end residues are part of each CDR3. The D gene is left open where the match is weak. For some rows the clone size is stated as once, few or many, or as a class when expanded; others skip it.

NA,TRBJ2-5,TRBV4-2,NA,TGTGCCAGCAGCCAAGATCGGGGTCAGACCCAGTACTTC,CASSQDRGQTQYF
TRBD1,TRBJ2-2,TRBV19,NA,TGTGCCAGTAGAAAAATCAGGGGGCAGGACACCGGGGAGCTGTTTTTT,CASRKIRGQDTGELFF
NA,TRBJ1-3,TRBV6-5,NA,TGTGCCAGCAGGGGTTTCTCTGGAAACACCATATATTTT,CASRGFSGNTIYF
TRBD2,TRBJ2-3,TRBV5-4,NA,TGTGCCAGCAGCGGGCTCGGAGCGGGAAGCACAGATACGCAGTATTTT,CASSGLGAGSTDTQYF
NA,TRBJ1-2,TRBV10-3,NA,TGTGCCATCAGTGAGTCGACTGGGTCAGGGGACTGGGGCTATGGCTACACCTTC,CAISESTGSGDWGYGYTF
TRBD1,TRBJ1-4,TRBV18,NA,TGTGCCAGCTCACAATACAGACAGGGGACTAATGAAAAACTGTTTTTT,CASSQYRQGTNEKLFF
NA,TRBJ1-3,TRBV28,few,TGTGCCAGCAGTTTTGGAAATGGAAACACCATATATTTT,CASSFGNGNTIYF
NA,TRBJ2-7,TRBV6-1,NA,TGTGCCAGCGCTCCGTTGGGGGAAGGGTACGAACAGTACTTC,CASAPLGEGYEQYF
TRBD2,TRBJ2-7,TRBV7-8,few,TGTGCCAGCAGCTTCGAGTCAGGGTATGCGGGAGGGTTCGAGCAGTACTTC,CASSFESGYAGGFEQYF
NA,TRBJ1-4,TRBV2,NA,TGTGCCGGAACAGGGTATGAAAAACTGTTTTTT,CAGTGYEKLFF
NA,TRBJ2-2,TRBV7-7,NA,TGTGCTAGCAGCCCCAGTCCACTCCGGGGCACCGGGGAGCTGTTTTTT,CASSPSPLRGTGELFF
NA,TRBJ2-1,TRBV7-2,NA,TGTGCCAGCAGCTTAGAAAGGGCGGAGCAGTTCTTC,CASSLERAEQFF
TRBD2,TRBJ2-5,TRBV6-5,NA,TGTGCCAGCAGACGGGGGGGCCAAGAGACCCAGTACTTC,CASRRGGQETQYF
NA,TRBJ1-5,TRBV6-5,NA,TGTGCCAGCAGTACGGGACACCACAATCAGCCCCAGCATTTT,CASSTGHHNQPQHF
NA,TRBJ1-1,TRBV5-4,NA,TGTGCCAGCAGCTTGGAGGTTAGACATGAAGCTTTCTTT,CASSLEVRHEAFF
TRBD2,TRBJ2-3,TRBV6-4,few,TGTGCCAGCAGCCCTACGGGGGGGCCCGATACGCAGTATTTT,CASSPTGGPDTQYF
NA,TRBJ2-2,TRBV9,NA,TGTGCCAGCAGCGTAGATGCTAGTCGGACCGGGGAGCTGTTTTTT,CASSVDASRTGELFF
TRBD1,TRBJ2-7,TRBV12-5,NA,TGTGCTAGTAGCTCCGGGACAGGGAGTGTCGAGCAGTACTTC,CASSSGTGSVEQYF
TRBD2,TRBJ2-1,TRBV18,NA,TGTGCCAGCTCGCCGCGGACTAGCGGGAGTTACAATGAGCAGTTCTTC,CASSPRTSGSYNEQFF
NA,TRBJ2-1,TRBV7-9,NA,TGTGCCAGCAGCTTTGCAGGTTCCTACAATGAGCAGTTCTTC,CASSFAGSYNEQFF
NA,TRBJ1-1,TRBV28,NA,TGTGCCAGCAGACCAGGACGGTTGACTGAAGCTTTCTTT,CASRPGRLTEAFF
TRBD1,TRBJ2-7,TRBV19,NA,TGTGCCAGTAGTATCGGTCCAGGGGGCCCGTATGAGCAGTACTTC,CASSIGPGGPYEQYF
NA,TRBJ1-2,TRBV19,NA,TGTGCCAGTAGTACTCAGGGACGGGATTTCTATGGCTACACCTTC,CASSTQGRDFYGYTF
NA,TRBJ1-2,TRBV14,NA,TGTGCCAGCAGCCAATCAGGGATTGGGTATGGCTACACCTTC,CASSQSGIGYGYTF
TRBD1,TRBJ2-1,TRBV10-3,NA,TGTGCCATCAGGGGACAGGGGCCCCATGAGCAGTTCTTC,CAIRGQGPHEQFF
TRBD2,TRBJ2-2,TRBV28,NA,TGTGCCAACCGGGGGGACGCCACCGGGGAGCTGTTTTTT,CANRGDATGELFF
NA,TRBJ2-1,TRBV2,NA,TGTGCCAGCAGCTCGGACCAGGGCTCCTACAATGAGCAGTTCTTC,CASSSDQGSYNEQFF
NA,TRBJ2-7,TRBV18,NA,TGTGCCAGCTCACCAGGGCAAAACTACGAGCAGTACTTC,CASSPGQNYEQYF
TRBD2,TRBJ2-1,TRBV9,once,TGTGCCAGCAGCCGGACTAGCGGGCGCCATGAGCAGTTCTTC,CASSRTSGRHEQFF
NA,TRBJ1-5,TRBV2,NA,TGTGCCAGCAGAGGGGACGCGAAGGGCAATCAGCCCCAGCATTTT,CASRGDAKGNQPQHF
TRBD2,TRBJ2-2,TRBV9,NA,TGTGCCAGCAGCCCCAGCGGGGGCGTCGCCGGGGAGCTGTTTTTT,CASSPSGGVAGELFF
TRBD1,TRBJ2-7,TRBV7-9,NA,TGTGCCAGCAGCTTAGCGGGGGGGACAGGGATCAACGAGCAGTACTTC,CASSLAGGTGINEQYF
NA,TRBJ1-4,TRBV7-9,NA,TGTGCCAGCAGTTGGAGGCCACCCTTTAGGGCAACTAATGAAAAACTGTTTTTT,CASSWRPPFRATNEKLFF
NA,TRBJ1-2,TRBV28,NA,TGTGCCAGCAGTTTATCCCGGGGAAGGATCGGCTACACCTTC,CASSLSRGRIGYTF
TRBD1,TRBJ1-5,TRBV6-5,NA,TGTGCCAGCAGGGAGACAGGGACCAGTTATCAGCCCCAGCATTTT,CASRETGTSYQPQHF
NA,TRBJ2-7,TRBV6-1,NA,TGTGCCAGCAACTCGCTAGCCGAGCAGTACTTC,CASNSLAEQYF
NA,TRBJ2-2,TRBV7-3,NA,TGTGCCAGCAGCTTCGCCTTAGACTCCGGGGAGCTGTTTTTT,CASSFALDSGELFF
NA,TRBJ1-4,TRBV28,NA,TGTGCCAGCAGTCTCCGGTCTAAGCGTGAAAAACTGTTTTTT,CASSLRSKREKLFF
NA,TRBJ2-1,TRBV11-3,NA,TGTGCCAGCAGCCCAGCCGACTCCTACAATGAGCAGTTCTTC,CASSPADSYNEQFF
TRBD1,TRBJ1-2,TRBV2,NA,TGTGCCGGTACAACCAAAAGGGGGCAGGAGTATGGCTACACCTTC,CAGTTKRGQEYGYTF
NA,TRBJ1-6,TRBV6-1,NA,TGTGCCAGCAGAGCCCCCCCGGACAGACATTCACCCCTCCACTTT,CASRAPPDRHSPLHF
NA,TRBJ1-5,TRBV30,NA,TGTGCCTGGAGAACATCGGGGCAGCCCCAGCATTTT,CAWRTSGQPQHF
NA,TRBJ2-5,TRBV4-1,NA,TGCGCCAGCAGCCAAGCGGCGGGGTGGGTAGAGACCCAGTACTTC,CASSQAAGWVETQYF
NA,TRBJ1-2,TRBV28,NA,TGTGCCAGCAGTTTGGATGGAGGGGGGGGCTACACCTTC,CASSLDGGGGYTF
TRBD1,TRBJ1-1,TRBV27,NA,TGTGCCAGCAGTTTCTCCGGGACAGGGGGTAGGATTTCTGAAGCTTTCTTT,CASSFSGTGGRISEAFF
NA,TRBJ2-1,TRBV6-5,NA,TGTGCCAGCAGCCTAGCAGAGTCTCCATACAATGAGCAGTTCTTC,CASSLAESPYNEQFF
TRBD1,TRBJ2-5,TRBV18,NA,TGTGCCAGCTCACCAGTTCCCTCAACCGGGACAGGGGGCCAAGAGACCCAGTACTTC,CASSPVPSTGTGGQETQYF